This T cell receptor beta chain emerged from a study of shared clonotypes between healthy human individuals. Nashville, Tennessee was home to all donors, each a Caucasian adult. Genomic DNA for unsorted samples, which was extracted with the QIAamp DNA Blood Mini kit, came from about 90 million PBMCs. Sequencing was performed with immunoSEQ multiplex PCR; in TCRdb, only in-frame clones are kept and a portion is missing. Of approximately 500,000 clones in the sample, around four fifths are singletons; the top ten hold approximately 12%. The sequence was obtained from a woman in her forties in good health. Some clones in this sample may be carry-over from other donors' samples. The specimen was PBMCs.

The CDR3 region is CASSFKAGGGYNSPLHF. CDR3 bases: TGTGCCAGCAGTTTCAAGGCAGGGGGGGGCTATAATTCACCCCTCCACTTT. V usage is TRBV27 and J usage is TRBJ1-6; 7 bases line up with TRBD1. The CDR3 is 17 amino acids. Germline CDR1 reads MNHEY; CDR2 reads SMNVEV (reference sequence). V shed 3 bases and J 3 bases; nucleotides not matched to a gene: 8.